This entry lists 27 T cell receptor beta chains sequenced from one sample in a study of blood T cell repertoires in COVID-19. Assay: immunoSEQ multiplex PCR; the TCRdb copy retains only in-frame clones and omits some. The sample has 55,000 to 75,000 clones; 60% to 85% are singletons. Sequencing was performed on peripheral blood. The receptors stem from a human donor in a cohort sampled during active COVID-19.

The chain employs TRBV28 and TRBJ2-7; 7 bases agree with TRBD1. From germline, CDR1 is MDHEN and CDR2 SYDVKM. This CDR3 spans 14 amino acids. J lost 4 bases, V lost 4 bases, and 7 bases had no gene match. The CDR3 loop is CASSSPDRSYEQYF. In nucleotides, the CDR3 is TGTGCCAGCAGTTCCCCGGACAGGAGTTACGAGCAGTACTTC.

The CDR3 DNA reads as TGTGCCAGCAGCCCAACTCTAGCGGGGGGGCCGAAGACCCAGTACTTC. Amino acids: CASSPTLAGGPKTQYF. This chain uses TRBV7-2 with TRBJ2-5; the match to TRBD2 covers 12 bases. Germline trimming cut 5 bases from V and 6 bases from J; bases unmatched to any gene: 10. The CDR3 sequence is 16 residues long. CDR1 SGHTA and CDR2 FQGNSA come from the germline V gene.

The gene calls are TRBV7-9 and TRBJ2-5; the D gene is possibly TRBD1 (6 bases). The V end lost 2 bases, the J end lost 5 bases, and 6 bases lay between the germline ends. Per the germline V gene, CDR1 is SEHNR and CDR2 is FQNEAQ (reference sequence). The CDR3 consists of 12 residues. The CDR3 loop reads CASSLQGETQYF. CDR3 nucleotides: TGTGCCAGCAGCTTACAGGGGGAGACCCAGTACTTC.

For the CDR3, the DNA is TGTGCCAGCAGTAGGGACAGTCGGCGTGAAAAACTGTTTTTT. As protein: CASSRDSRREKLFF. The V call is TRBV28, the J call TRBJ1-4, with TRBD1 identical over 7 bases. This CDR3 comprises 14 residues. V trimming: 5 bases; J trimming: 7 bases; junction bases outside the gene matches: 7. Germline CDR1 MDHEN, CDR2 SYDVKM.

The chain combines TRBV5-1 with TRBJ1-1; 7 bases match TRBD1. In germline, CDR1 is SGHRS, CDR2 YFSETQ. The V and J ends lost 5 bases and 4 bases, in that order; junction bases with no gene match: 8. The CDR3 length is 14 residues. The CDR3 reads CASRIDRALTEAFF. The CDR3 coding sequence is TGCGCCAGCAGGATTGACAGGGCCCTCACTGAAGCTTTCTTT.

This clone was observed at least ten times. The CDR3 is CASSPNTGQGGKEAFF. The CDR3 nucleotides are TGTGCCAGCAGCCCAAACACTGGACAGGGAGGAAAAGAAGCTTTCTTT. This chain links TRBV14 with TRBJ1-1, with 8 positions matching TRBD1. Germline V lookup: CDR1 SGHDN, CDR2 FVKESK. V shed 4 bases, J shed 8 bases, and the junction held 15 bases outside the gene matches. This CDR3 spans 16 amino acids. The full variable domain, in which reference TRBV14 and TRBJ1-1 provide the parts outside the CDR3, is EAGVTQFPSHSVIEKGQTVTLRCDPISGHDNLYWYRRVMGKEIKFLLHFVKESKQDESGMPNNRFLAERTGGTYSTLKVQPAELEDSGVYFCASSPNTGQGGKEAFFGQGTRLTVV.

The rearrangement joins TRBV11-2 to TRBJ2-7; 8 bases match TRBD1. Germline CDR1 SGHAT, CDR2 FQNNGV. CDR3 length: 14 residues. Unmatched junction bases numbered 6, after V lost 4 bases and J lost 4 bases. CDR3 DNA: TGTGCCAGCAGCTCGACAGGGGATCGGTACGAGCAGTACTTC. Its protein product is CASSSTGDRYEQYF.

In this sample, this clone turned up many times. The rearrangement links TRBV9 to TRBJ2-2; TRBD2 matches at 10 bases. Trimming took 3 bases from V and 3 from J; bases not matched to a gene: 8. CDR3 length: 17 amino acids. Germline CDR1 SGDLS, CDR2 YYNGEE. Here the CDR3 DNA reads TGTGCCAGCAGCGGGACCGGGACTAGCGACGACACCGGGGAGCTGTTTTTT. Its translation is CASSGTGTSDDTGELFF.

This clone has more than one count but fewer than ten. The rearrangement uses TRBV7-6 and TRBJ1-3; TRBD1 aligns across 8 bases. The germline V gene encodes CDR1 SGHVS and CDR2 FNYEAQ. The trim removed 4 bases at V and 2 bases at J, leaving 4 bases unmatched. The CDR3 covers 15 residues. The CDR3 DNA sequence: TGTGCCAGCAGCTCTTCCAGGGGGCCTGGAAACACCATATATTTT. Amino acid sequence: CASSSSRGPGNTIYF. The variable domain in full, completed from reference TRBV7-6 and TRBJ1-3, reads GAGVSQSPRYKVTKRGQDVALRCDPISGHVSLYWYRQALGQGPEFLTYFNYEAQQDKSGLPNDRFSAERPEGSISTLTIQRTEQRDSAMYRCASSSSRGPGNTIYFGEGSWLTVV.

In DNA form, the CDR3 reads TGTGCCAGCTCCTTCGAGTCCCCTGGGGCCAACGTCCTGACTTTC. Protein product: CASSFESPGANVLTF. The chain combines TRBV18 with TRBJ2-6; D remains ambiguous. Trimming left V 6 bases short and J 2 bases short, with 11 bases between. The germline CDR1 and CDR2 sequences are KGHSH and LQKENI. This CDR3 has 15 amino acids.

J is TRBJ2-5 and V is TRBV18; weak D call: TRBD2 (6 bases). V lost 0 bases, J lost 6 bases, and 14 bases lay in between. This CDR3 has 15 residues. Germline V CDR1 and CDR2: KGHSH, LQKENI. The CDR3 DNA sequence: TGTGCCAGCTCACCACCGCAACAAGGCGGGAAGACCCAGTACTTC. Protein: CASSPPQQGGKTQYF. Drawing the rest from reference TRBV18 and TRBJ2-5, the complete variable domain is NAGVMQNPRHLVRRRGQEARLRCSPMKGHSHVYWYRQLPEEGLKFMVYLQKENIIDESGMPKERFSAEFPKEGPSILRIQQVVRGDSAAYFCASSPPQQGGKTQYFGPGTRLLVL.

The CDR3 nucleotides read TGTGCCAGCAGTTTGCGACCGGGACAGGATGGATTTCTAGCTAATGAAAAACTGTTTTTT. Amino acids: CASSLRPGQDGFLANEKLFF. This rearrangement joins TRBV27 to TRBJ1-4; 8 bases align to TRBD1. Per the germline V gene, CDR1 is MNHEY and CDR2 is SMNVEV (reference sequence). The V gene end was trimmed by 3 bases and the J gene end by 3 bases; junction bases not matched to a gene: 18. This CDR3 has 20 residues.

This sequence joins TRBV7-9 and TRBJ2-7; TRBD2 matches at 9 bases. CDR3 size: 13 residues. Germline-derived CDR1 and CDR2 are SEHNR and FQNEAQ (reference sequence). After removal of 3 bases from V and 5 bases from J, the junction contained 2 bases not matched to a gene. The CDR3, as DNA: TGTGCCAGCAGCTTGGCGGGAGGGGACGAGCAGTACTTC. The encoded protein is CASSLAGGDEQYF.

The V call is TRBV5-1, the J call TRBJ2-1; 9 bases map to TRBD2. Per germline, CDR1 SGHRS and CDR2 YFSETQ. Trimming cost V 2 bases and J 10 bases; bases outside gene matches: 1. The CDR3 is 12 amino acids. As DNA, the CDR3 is TGCGCCAGCAGCTTTAGCGGGGGCGAGCAGTTCTTC. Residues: CASSFSGGEQFF.

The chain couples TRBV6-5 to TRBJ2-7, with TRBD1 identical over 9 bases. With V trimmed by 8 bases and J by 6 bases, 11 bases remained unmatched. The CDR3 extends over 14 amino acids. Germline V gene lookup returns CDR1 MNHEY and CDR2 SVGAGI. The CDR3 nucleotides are TGTGCCAGCGGAGGGGGGACAGGGATTTTCGAGCAGTACTTC. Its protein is CASGGGTGIFEQYF.

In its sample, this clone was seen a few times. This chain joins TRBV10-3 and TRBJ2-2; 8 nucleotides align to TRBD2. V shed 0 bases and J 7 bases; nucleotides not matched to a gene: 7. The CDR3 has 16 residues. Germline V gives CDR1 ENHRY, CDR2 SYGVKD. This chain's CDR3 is CAISESRGGRSGELFF. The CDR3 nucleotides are TGTGCCATCAGTGAGTCGCGCGGGGGGCGGAGCGGGGAGCTGTTTTTT.

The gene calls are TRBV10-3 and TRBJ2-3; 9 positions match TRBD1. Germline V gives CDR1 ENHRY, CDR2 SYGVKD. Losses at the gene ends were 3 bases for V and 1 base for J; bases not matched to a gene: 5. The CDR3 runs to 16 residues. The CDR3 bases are TGTGCCATCAGTGACCTTGACAGGGGGGGCACAGATACGCAGTATTTT. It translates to CAISDLDRGGTDTQYF.

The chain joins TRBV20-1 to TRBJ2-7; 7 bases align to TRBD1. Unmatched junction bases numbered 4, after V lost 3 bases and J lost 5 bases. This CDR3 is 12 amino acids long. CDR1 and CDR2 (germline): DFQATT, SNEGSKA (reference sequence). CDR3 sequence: CSASPGGDEQYF. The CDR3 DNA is TGCAGTGCTAGTCCAGGGGGAGACGAGCAGTACTTC.

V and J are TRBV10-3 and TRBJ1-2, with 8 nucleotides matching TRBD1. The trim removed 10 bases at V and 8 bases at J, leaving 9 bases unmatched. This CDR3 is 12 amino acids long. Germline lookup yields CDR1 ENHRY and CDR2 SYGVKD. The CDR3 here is CATGQAPDGYTF. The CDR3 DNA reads TGTGCCACGGGACAGGCACCAGACGGCTACACCTTC.

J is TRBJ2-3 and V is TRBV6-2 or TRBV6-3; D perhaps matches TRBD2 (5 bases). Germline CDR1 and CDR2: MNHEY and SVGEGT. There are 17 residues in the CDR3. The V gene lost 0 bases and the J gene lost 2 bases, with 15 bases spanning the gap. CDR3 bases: TGTGCCAGCAGTTACTCCGAGCGCCGGAGGAACACAGATACGCAGTATTTT. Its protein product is CASSYSERRRNTDTQYF.

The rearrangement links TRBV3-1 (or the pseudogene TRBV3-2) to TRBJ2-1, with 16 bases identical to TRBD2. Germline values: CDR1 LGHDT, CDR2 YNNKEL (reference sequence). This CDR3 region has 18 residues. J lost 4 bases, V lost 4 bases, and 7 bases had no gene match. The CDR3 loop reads CASSLMGLAGGHYNEQFF. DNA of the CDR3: TGTGCCAGCAGCCTGATGGGACTAGCGGGAGGGCATTACAATGAGCAGTTCTTC.

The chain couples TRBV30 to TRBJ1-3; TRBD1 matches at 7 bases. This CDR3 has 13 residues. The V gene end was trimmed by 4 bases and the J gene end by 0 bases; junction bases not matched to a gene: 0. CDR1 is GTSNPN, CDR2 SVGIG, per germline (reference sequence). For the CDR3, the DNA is TGTGCCTGGACAGGGGGCTCTGGAAACACCATATATTTT. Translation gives CAWTGGSGNTIYF.

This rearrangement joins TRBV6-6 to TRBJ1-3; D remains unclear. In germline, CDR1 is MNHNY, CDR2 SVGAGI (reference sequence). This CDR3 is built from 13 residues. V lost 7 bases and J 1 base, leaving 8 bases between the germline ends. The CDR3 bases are TGTGCCAGCAATGGAGTGTCTGGAAACACCATATATTTT. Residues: CASNGVSGNTIYF.

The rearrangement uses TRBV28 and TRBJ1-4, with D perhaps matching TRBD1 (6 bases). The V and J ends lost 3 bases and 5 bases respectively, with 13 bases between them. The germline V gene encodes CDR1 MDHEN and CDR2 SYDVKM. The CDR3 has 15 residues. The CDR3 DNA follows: TGTGCCAGCAGTTTCGGAGACAGGAGAAATGAAAAACTGTTTTTT. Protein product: CASSFGDRRNEKLFF.

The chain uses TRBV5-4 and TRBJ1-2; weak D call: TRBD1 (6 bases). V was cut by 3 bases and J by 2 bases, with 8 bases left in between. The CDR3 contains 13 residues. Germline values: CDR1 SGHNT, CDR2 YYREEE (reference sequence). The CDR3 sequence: CASSSGTNYGYTF. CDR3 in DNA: TGTGCCAGCAGCTCCGGGACAAACTATGGCTACACCTTC.

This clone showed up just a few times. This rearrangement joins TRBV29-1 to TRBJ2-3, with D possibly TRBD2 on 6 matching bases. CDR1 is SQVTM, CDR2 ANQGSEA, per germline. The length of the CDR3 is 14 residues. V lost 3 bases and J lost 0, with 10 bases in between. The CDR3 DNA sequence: TGCAGCGTTGAGCCTGGAGGGAGCACAGATACGCAGTATTTT. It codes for CSVEPGGSTDTQYF.

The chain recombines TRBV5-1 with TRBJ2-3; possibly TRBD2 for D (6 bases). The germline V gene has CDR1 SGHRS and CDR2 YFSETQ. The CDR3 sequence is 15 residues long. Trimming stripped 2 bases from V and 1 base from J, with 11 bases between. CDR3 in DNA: TGCGCCAGCAGCTTTGCGGGGAGGCGCACAGATACGCAGTATTTT. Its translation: CASSFAGRRTDTQYF.